This paragraph reports one T cell receptor (beta chain). Its matching antigen is unknown. The tissue used was unsorted bulk material of about 19-33 mg. RNA and DNA were co-extracted from it with the AllPrep DNA/RNA mini kit. Each tumor was sampled at four poles and its centre. The sample comes from a study of tumor-infiltrating lymphocytes in primary liver carcinoma. Germline values: CDR1 SQVTM, CDR2 ANQGSEA. V was cut by 0 bases and J by 9 bases, with 12 bases left in between. The CDR3 has 13 residues. Points from the study as a whole: Tumor-adjacent and tumor-blood pairs showed less overlap than tumor region pairs. There were only about 7-25% of top clones found in all five tumor regions.

Constant-region priming of about 520 ng total RNA yielded TCR beta cDNA. Libraries covering TCR beta were generated through three nested multiplex PCR rounds (using a slightly modified ARM-PCR). Forward primers for TRBV1-TRBV30 and a C-beta reverse primer served the first two PCR rounds, at about 9 cycles each. A single record per CDR3 protein comes from TCRdb applying MiXCR to the multiplex PCR reads. Here the sample spans 48,000 or so distinct CDR3 sequences, 70% to 80% being singletons. This TCR was sampled from a man aged 40-49 years with primary liver carcinoma and hepatitis B virus infection. Input material: liver tumor tissue from sampling region 3. Subset given: tumor region T3, left-lateral pole. The chain carries TRBV29-1 and TRBJ2-1, with D possibly being TRBD1 (6 bases). CDR3 in DNA: TGCAGCGTTGAAGAGTCAGGGGTTAGTGAGCAGTTCTTC. Its translation: CSVEESGVSEQFF.